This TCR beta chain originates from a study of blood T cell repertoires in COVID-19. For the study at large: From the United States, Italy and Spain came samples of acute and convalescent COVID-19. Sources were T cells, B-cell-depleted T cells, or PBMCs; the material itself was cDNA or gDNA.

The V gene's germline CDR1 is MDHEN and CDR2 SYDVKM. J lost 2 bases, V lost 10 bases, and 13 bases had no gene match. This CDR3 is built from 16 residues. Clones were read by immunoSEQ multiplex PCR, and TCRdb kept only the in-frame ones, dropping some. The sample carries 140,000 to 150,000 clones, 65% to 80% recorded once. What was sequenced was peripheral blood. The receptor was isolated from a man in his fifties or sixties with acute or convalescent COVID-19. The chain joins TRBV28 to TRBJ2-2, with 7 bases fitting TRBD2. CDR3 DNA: TGTGCCATCTCACCCTCCGGGACTATCAACACCGGGGAGCTGTTTTTT. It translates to CAISPSGTINTGELFF.